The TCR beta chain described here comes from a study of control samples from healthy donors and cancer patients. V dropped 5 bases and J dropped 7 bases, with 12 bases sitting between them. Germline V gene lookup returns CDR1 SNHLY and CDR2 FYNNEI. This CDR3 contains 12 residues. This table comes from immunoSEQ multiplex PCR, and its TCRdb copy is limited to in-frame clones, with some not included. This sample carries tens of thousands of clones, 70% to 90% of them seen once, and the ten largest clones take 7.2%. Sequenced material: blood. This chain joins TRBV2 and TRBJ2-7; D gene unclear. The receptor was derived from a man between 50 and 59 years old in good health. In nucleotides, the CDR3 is TGTGCCAGCAGTCTTGGGGTCGGTGAGCAGTACTTC. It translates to CASSLGVGEQYF.